One sample yielded the 27 T cell receptor beta chains listed below, sequenced in a study of T cell changes during pregnancy in multiple sclerosis. Clones were read by immunoSEQ multiplex PCR, and TCRdb kept only the in-frame ones, dropping some. The repertoire holds about 53,000 clones, roughly nine tenths seen once, with approximately 2.8% in the top ten. Sample: CD8+ T cells from peripheral blood mononuclear cells, taken before pregnancy. The receptor source for this set is a female donor with multiple sclerosis, enrolled in a pregnancy study.

This rearrangement joins TRBV27 to TRBJ2-7, with 9 bases matching TRBD2. CDR3 length: 18 residues. CDR1 and CDR2 from the germline V gene are MNHEY and SMNVEV (reference sequence). The V segment lost 1 base and the J segment 0 bases; nucleotides outside the gene matches: 10. The CDR3 region is CASSLLGLAGLNSYEQYF. The DNA for the CDR3 is TGTGCCAGCAGTTTATTGGGGCTAGCGGGGTTAAACTCCTACGAGCAGTACTTC.

The V gene is TRBV4-1, the J gene TRBJ2-1; 12 bases match TRBD2. The CDR3 spans 16 residues. Trimming took 0 bases from V and 10 from J; bases not matched to a gene: 7. Germline CDR1 reads MGHRA; CDR2 reads YSYEKL. In nucleotides, the CDR3 is TGCGCCAGCAGCCAAGAGATGTCTAGCGGGGGGGAAGAGCAGTTCTTC. Translation: CASSQEMSSGGEEQFF.

The chain combines TRBV5-4 with TRBJ2-2, with 7 bases matching TRBD1. Unmatched junction bases numbered 9, after V lost 4 bases and J lost 6 bases. This CDR3 contains 15 residues. Germline CDR1 is SGHNT and CDR2 is YYREEE (reference sequence). The CDR3, as DNA: TGTGCCAGCAGCGTGACAACAGGGGCGGCCGGGGAGCTGTTTTTT. Its protein is CASSVTTGAAGELFF.

The rearrangement joins TRBV6-5 to TRBJ2-5, with D maybe TRBD1 (6 bases). This CDR3 is built from 13 residues. Germline CDR1 and CDR2: MNHEY and SVGAGI. V was shortened by 5 bases and J by 2 bases, with 9 bases between the two germline ends. The CDR3 DNA sequence: TGTGCCAGCAGTCAAAGGGGGCAAGAGACCCAGTACTTC. Translated: CASSQRGQETQYF.

The chain has TRBV7-9 and TRBJ1-5; 7 nucleotides align to TRBD1. The CDR3 consists of 16 residues. The germline V gene has CDR1 SEHNR and CDR2 FQNEAQ (reference sequence). With 4 bases clipped from V and 3 bases from J, the junction kept 9 bases outside the gene matches. The CDR3 here is CASSSGIRGNNQPQHF. The CDR3, as DNA: TGTGCCAGCAGCTCTGGTATCAGGGGGAACAATCAGCCCCAGCATTTT.

In DNA form, the CDR3 reads TGTGCCAGTAGCACCGCGGGACAGGGGTTTTACGAGCAGTACTTC. Protein sequence: CASSTAGQGFYEQYF. V is TRBV19 and J is TRBJ2-7, with 10 bases lining up with TRBD1. The CDR3 consists of 15 residues. The V gene end was trimmed by 6 bases and the J gene end by 4 bases; junction bases not matched to a gene: 9. Germline V gene sequence: CDR1 LNHDA, CDR2 SQIVND (reference sequence).

The chain joins TRBV6-1 to TRBJ2-2; D is possibly TRBD1 (5 bases). The germline V gene has CDR1 MNHNS and CDR2 SASEGT. The CDR3 has 16 amino acids. V was cut by 2 bases and J by 6 bases, with 16 bases left in between. The CDR3 spells CASSEPPTESPGELFF. CDR3 nucleotides: TGTGCCAGCAGTGAACCTCCGACAGAGAGTCCCGGGGAGCTGTTTTTT.

The chain uses TRBV6-5 and TRBJ1-5, with D possibly TRBD1 on 6 matching bases. CDR1 and CDR2 from the germline V gene are MNHEY and SVGAGI. The CDR3 runs to 15 residues. V was clipped by 4 bases and J by 6 bases, with 16 bases between them. CDR3 bases: TGTGCCAGCAGTTTTCGACAGGAAGTTATTCAGCCCCAGCATTTT. It encodes CASSFRQEVIQPQHF.

The chain recombines TRBV9 with TRBJ2-1; 9 bases map to TRBD1. The V gene end was trimmed by 3 bases and the J gene end by 7 bases; junction bases not matched to a gene: 8. This CDR3 is built from 15 residues. CDR1 is SGDLS and CDR2 is YYNGEE in the germline V gene. Here the CDR3 reads CASSGRTGDFNEQFF. CDR3 sequence (DNA): TGTGCCAGCAGCGGCCGGACAGGGGACTTTAATGAGCAGTTCTTC.

This chain links TRBV9 with TRBJ2-3; the D gene is possibly TRBD2 (7 bases). The CDR3 extends over 15 amino acids. V gave up 0 bases and J gave up 3 bases, with 11 bases separating them. Germline CDR1 and CDR2: SGDLS and YYNGEE. CDR3 in amino acids: CASSVAGGSTDTQYF. Written as DNA, the CDR3 is TGTGCCAGCAGCGTAGCGGGGGGCTCGACAGATACGCAGTATTTT.

The chain links TRBV30 to TRBJ2-4; maybe TRBD2 (7 bases). The V gene's germline CDR1 is GTSNPN and CDR2 SVGIG (reference sequence). The germline V and J ends were trimmed by 3 bases and 6 bases, with 12 bases remaining between them. This CDR3 comprises 13 residues. DNA for the CDR3: TGTGCCTGGAGGGCGGGGGCCTTAAACATTCAGTACTTC. As protein: CAWRAGALNIQYF.

The chain joins TRBV27 to TRBJ2-7; weak D call: TRBD2 (7 bases). This CDR3 contains 17 residues. CDR1 and CDR2 from the germline V gene are MNHEY and SMNVEV (reference sequence). V dropped 6 bases and J dropped 3 bases, with 24 bases sitting between them. For the CDR3, the DNA is TGTGCCAGCAGCCTTAACACGCGAGGGGGGGAAAACTACGAGCAGTACTTC. This translates into CASSLNTRGGENYEQYF.

This chain connects TRBV10-3 to TRBJ1-5; D ambiguous. Germline assignment: CDR1 ENHRY and CDR2 SYGVKD. The CDR3 extends over 13 amino acids. The V end lost 4 bases, the J end lost 10 bases, and 14 bases lay between the germline ends. The CDR3 spells CAISVEILIPQHF. CDR3 coding DNA: TGTGCCATCAGTGTAGAAATTCTCATCCCCCAGCATTTT.

The J gene is TRBJ2-7, the V gene TRBV10-3; the match to TRBD1 covers 11 bases. In germline, CDR1 is ENHRY, CDR2 SYGVKD. CDR3 length: 16 amino acids. The ends lost 3 bases at V and 4 bases at J; junction bases unmatched: 8. CDR3 protein: CAISDGGTGGQYEQYF. CDR3 DNA: TGTGCCATCAGTGACGGAGGGACAGGGGGACAATACGAGCAGTACTTC.

Details on this clone: Since the CDR3 does not end with the conserved phenylalanine or tryptophan, this likely comes from a read error. The DNA is left out, because the CDR3 cannot be placed on it with certainty; the CDR3 is given as TCRdb lists it. The V and J genes are TRBV3-2 and TRBJ1-1; TRBD1 is the table's D call, not checked against the DNA. TRBV3-2 is a pseudogene locus. The CDR3 spans 9 amino acids, including both terminal residues. The CDR3: CASSRTGKA.

The chain couples TRBV27 to TRBJ1-2, with 10 nucleotides matching TRBD1. CDR1 is MNHEY, CDR2 SMNVEV, per germline (reference sequence). V trimming: 5 bases; J trimming: 2 bases; junction bases outside the gene matches: 11. The CDR3 loop spans 17 amino acids. CDR3 in amino acids: CASSPKGTGEVNYGYTF. CDR3 coding DNA: TGTGCCAGCAGTCCGAAAGGGACAGGGGAGGTGAACTATGGCTACACCTTC.

In this sample, this clone turned up once. The gene calls are TRBV9 and TRBJ2-7; the D gene is possibly TRBD2 (5 bases). This CDR3 region has 11 residues. V lost 3 bases and J 7 bases, leaving 8 bases between the germline ends. The germline V gene has CDR1 SGDLS and CDR2 YYNGEE. CDR3 nucleotide sequence: TGTGCCAGCAGCGCCGGCGGGGAGCAGTACTTC. Its translation: CASSAGGEQYF.

This chain connects TRBV7-9 to TRBJ2-1, with D uncertain. Germline V CDR1 and CDR2: SEHNR, FQNEAQ (reference sequence). Trimming took off 1 base at V and 3 bases at J, with 7 bases between the two ends. The CDR3 runs to 14 residues. The CDR3 DNA is TGTGCCAGCAGCTTAGGATCAGGCTACAATGAGCAGTTCTTC. Translating gives CASSLGSGYNEQFF.

J is TRBJ2-7 and V is TRBV28; 9 bases align to TRBD1. Germline CDR1 is MDHEN and CDR2 is SYDVKM. The CDR3 contains 13 residues. The CDR3 region has the DNA TGTGCAGCTGGGACAGGGAGCTCCTACGAGCAGTACTTC. Translated, it gives CAAGTGSSYEQYF. The full variable domain, rest sourced from reference TRBV28 and TRBJ2-7, is DVKVTQSSRYLVKRTGEKVFLECVQDMDHENMFWYRQDPGLGLRLIYFSYDVKMKEKGDIPEGYSVSREKKERFSLILESASTNQTSMYLCAAGTGSSYEQYFGPGTRLTVT.

The chain is built from TRBV13 and TRBJ1-1; TRBD1 is a possible D gene (6 bases). Between the trimmed V and J ends, which lost 7 bases and 0 bases, there was a span of 9 bases. From germline, CDR1 is PRHDT and CDR2 FYEKMQ (reference sequence). The CDR3 loop spans 13 amino acids. The DNA of the CDR3 is TGTGCCAGCACAAGACAGGTGAACACTGAAGCTTTCTTT. Its protein product is CASTRQVNTEAFF.

V is TRBV19 and J is TRBJ2-7; 9 nucleotides agree with TRBD1. This CDR3 spans 16 amino acids. With V trimmed by 0 bases and J by 1 base, 4 bases remained unmatched. The germline V gene has CDR1 LNHDA and CDR2 SQIVND (reference sequence). The CDR3 loop reads CASSIDGTGRSYEQYF. The DNA of the CDR3 is TGTGCCAGTAGTATAGACGGGACAGGGCGATCCTACGAGCAGTACTTC.

This chain joins TRBV14 and TRBJ2-7; 8 nucleotides line up with TRBD2. V dropped 8 bases and J dropped 1; count of bases not matched to a gene: 4. Germline V gene lookup returns CDR1 SGHDN and CDR2 FVKESK. The CDR3 is made up of 13 amino acids. The CDR3 coding sequence is TGTGCCAGCGGCCTAGCGGGTTCCTACGAGCAGTACTTC. Residues: CASGLAGSYEQYF.

This clone was counted between two and nine times. The identical CDR3 is also encoded by other nucleotide sequences in the sample. The chain has TRBV9 and TRBJ1-2, with D possibly matching TRBD1 (5 bases). Per germline, CDR1 SGDLS and CDR2 YYNGEE. The CDR3 has 13 residues. V gave up 0 bases and J gave up 4 bases, with 7 bases separating them. The CDR3 sequence: CASSVATAYGYTF. The CDR3 DNA sequence: TGTGCCAGCAGCGTAGCGACAGCCTATGGCTACACCTTC.

The chain combines TRBV2 with TRBJ1-2, with TRBD1 identical over 7 bases. The ends lost 8 bases at V and 2 bases at J; junction bases unmatched: 2. The CDR3 has 12 residues. Germline V gene lookup returns CDR1 SNHLY and CDR2 FYNNEI. The CDR3 bases are TGTGCCAGCCTGACAGGGAACTATGGCTACACCTTC. It encodes CASLTGNYGYTF.

This clone was recorded only once. The gene calls are TRBV4-3 and TRBJ2-1, with D maybe TRBD1 (6 bases). The germline CDR1 and CDR2 sequences are LGHNA and YSLEER. The CDR3 sequence is 15 residues long. Trimming took 1 base from V and 5 from J, leaving 12 bases between them. Here the CDR3 reads CASSQGGGVDNEQFF. CDR3 nucleotide sequence: TGCGCCAGCAGCCAAGGAGGGGGAGTTGACAATGAGCAGTTCTTC.

This chain uses TRBV6-6 with TRBJ1-4, with D uncertain. Trimming removed 3 bases from V and 8 bases from J, with 13 bases in between. Germline V CDR1 and CDR2: MNHNY, SVGAGI (reference sequence). The CDR3 consists of 14 residues. As DNA, the CDR3 is TGTGCCAGCAGTTATGCGCAGAGGCCCGAAAAACTGTTTTTT. Its translation: CASSYAQRPEKLFF.

The chain uses TRBV6-6 and TRBJ2-1; D is undetermined. CDR1 is MNHNY and CDR2 is SVGAGI in the germline V gene (reference sequence). Trimming left V 6 bases short and J 6 bases short, with 12 bases between. The CDR3 is 13 residues long. CDR3 sequence: CASSHLPGNEQFF. Here the CDR3 DNA reads TGTGCCAGCAGCCACCTCCCAGGCAATGAGCAGTTCTTC.